This TCR beta chain was captured by sequencing in a study of cytomegalovirus exposure and HLA in healthy donors. General study results and limits: On later analysis, the bulk of CMV-associated TCR beta chains appeared to be HLA-restricted.

As regards this clone: The antigen remains unidentified.

Germline lookup yields CDR1 SEHNR and CDR2 FQNEAQ (reference sequence). V gave up 2 bases and J gave up 1 base; unmatched junction bases: 9. The CDR3 contains 18 residues. The PCR contained 60 Vbeta and 13 Jbeta primers. Libraries were prepared by immunoSEQ multiplex PCR; TCRdb keeps only in-frame clonotypes and omits some of them. Here the sample spans 120,000 or so clones, 65% to 80% being singletons. Sequenced: PBMCs. The TCR originated in a human donor in good health. The chain joins TRBV7-9 to TRBJ2-3, with 10 nucleotides matching TRBD2. CDR3 region: CASSLPAGGPSGTDTQYF. CDR3 DNA: TGTGCCAGCAGCTTACCAGCGGGGGGGCCGTCGGGCACAGATACGCAGTATTTT.